The 24 T cell receptor beta chains presented below share a single source sample, sequenced in a study of identical twins. TCRdb analysed the 5' RACE reads with MiXCR anew, one entry per CDR3 protein. The sample holds 500,000 to 650,000 distinct CDR3 sequences, roughly 6.6% seen once. This sample was shared with a second study, whose subject was yellow fever vaccine responses in identical twins.

Sequences were obtained from PBMCs. The receptor set was obtained from a woman in her late teens or twenties in good health.

The chain joins TRBV6-2 or TRBV6-3 to TRBJ2-3; D gene unclear. With 4 bases removed from V and 1 base from J, the gap between germline ends came to 15 bases. Per germline, CDR1 MNHEY and CDR2 SVGEGT. The CDR3 contains 16 residues. Here the CDR3 reads CASSSPLGSGTDTQYF. The CDR3 DNA reads TGTGCCAGCAGTTCCCCTTTAGGGTCTGGCACAGATACGCAGTATTTT.

The V call is TRBV10-2, the J call TRBJ2-2; D uncertain. Looked up from germline, CDR1 is WSHSY and CDR2 is SAAADI. V was clipped by 4 bases and J by 1 base, with 7 bases between them. This CDR3 comprises 14 residues. CDR3 protein: CASSGPENTGELFF. The CDR3 DNA follows: TGCGCCAGCAGTGGCCCGGAGAACACCGGGGAGCTGTTTTTT.

The J gene is TRBJ2-2, the V gene TRBV10-2; no reliable D call. CDR1 and CDR2 from the germline V gene are WSHSY and SAAADI. V was clipped by 5 bases and J by 7 bases, with 11 bases between them. There are 13 residues in the CDR3. CDR3: CASSPGSVGELFF. The CDR3 DNA follows: TGCGCCAGCAGTCCGGGTTCGGTCGGGGAGCTGTTTTTT.

This clonotype occurred a few times. The chain uses TRBV10-3 and TRBJ2-3, with 7 nucleotides matching TRBD2. Losses at the gene ends were 4 bases for V and 2 bases for J; bases not matched to a gene: 9. CDR1 is ENHRY and CDR2 is SYGVKD in the germline V gene. The CDR3 spans 16 residues. The CDR3 reads CAISVGRRGNTDTQYF. The CDR3 nucleotides are TGTGCCATCAGTGTGGGACGGCGGGGGAACACAGATACGCAGTATTTT.

This chain connects TRBV20-1 to TRBJ2-5, with D tentatively TRBD2 (7 bases). Germline lookup yields CDR1 DFQATT and CDR2 SNEGSKA (reference sequence). Trimming shortened V by 3 bases and J by 2 bases, and 13 bases separated the two germline ends. The CDR3 runs to 14 residues. The CDR3, as DNA: TGCAGTGCTAGTCGGGGGGCGCCTCAAGAGACCCAGTACTTC. Encoded protein: CSASRGAPQETQYF.

This clonotype was detected ten times or more. The chain links TRBV20-1 to TRBJ2-1; 13 nucleotides align to TRBD2. V dropped 5 bases and J dropped 15; count of bases not matched to a gene: 7. Germline lookup yields CDR1 DFQATT and CDR2 SNEGSKA (reference sequence). This CDR3 comprises 12 residues. The CDR3 DNA sequence: TGCAGTGCTCAAGGGACTAGCGGGATGGGGTTCTTC. This sequence encodes CSAQGTSGMGFF.

This clonotype was seen more than once but under ten times. The genes are TRBV12-3 or TRBV12-4 and TRBJ2-5; D not certain. Trimming removed 6 bases from V and 5 bases from J, with 13 bases in between. The CDR3 totals 13 residues. CDR3 DNA sequence: TGTGCCAGCAGGGCCTCCGGGTGGGAGACCCAGTACTTC. Translating gives CASRASGWETQYF.

Only a few counts were recorded for this clonotype. The V call is TRBV27, the J call TRBJ2-7, with 7 bases fitting TRBD1. Germline values: CDR1 MNHEY, CDR2 SMNVEV (reference sequence). The CDR3 loop spans 12 amino acids. V shed 8 bases and J 3 bases; nucleotides not matched to a gene: 4. In DNA, the CDR3 is TGTGCCAGCGGGGACAGTCTCTACGAGCAGTACTTC. This gives the protein CASGDSLYEQYF.

The J gene is TRBJ2-7, the V gene TRBV10-3; D is unclear. The CDR3 covers 13 residues. Germline lookup yields CDR1 ENHRY and CDR2 SYGVKD. V was cut by 4 bases and J by 7 bases, with 14 bases left in between. DNA for the CDR3: TGTGCCATCAGTGTGTCGCCAGTTGATGAGCAGTACGTC. This translates into CAISVSPVDEQYV.

The CDR3 DNA sequence: TGCAGTGCTAGAGATCCCCCCGAGCGGGGTATCTACAATGAGCAGTTCTTC. It specifies CSARDPPERGIYNEQFF. The chain uses TRBV20-1 and TRBJ2-1; the match to TRBD2 covers 7 bases. The CDR3 totals 17 residues. The V segment lost 0 bases and the J segment 3 bases; nucleotides outside the gene matches: 11. The germline V gene encodes CDR1 DFQATT and CDR2 SNEGSKA (reference sequence).

Many counts were recorded for this clonotype. This chain connects TRBV7-2 to TRBJ1-2, with D possibly matching TRBD1 (5 bases). The V and J ends lost 5 bases and 5 bases respectively, with 12 bases between them. CDR3 length: 13 residues. From germline, CDR1 is SGHTA and CDR2 FQGNSA. Here the CDR3 DNA reads TGTGCCAGCAGCCCGGGACTGGATTATGGCTACACCTTC. This sequence encodes CASSPGLDYGYTF.

This clonotype came up a few times. CDR3: CASSEDGGRGYTF. In nucleotides, the CDR3 is TGTGCCAGCAGTGAAGATGGGGGAAGGGGCTACACCTTC. The rearrangement joins TRBV6-1 to TRBJ1-2; TRBD1 might be the D (5 bases). The V gene lost 1 base and the J gene lost 8 bases, with 11 bases spanning the gap. CDR1 MNHNS and CDR2 SASEGT come from the germline V gene. The CDR3 has 13 residues.

The V call is TRBV6-1, the J call TRBJ2-2; TRBD2 might be the D (6 bases). V was cut by 6 bases and J by 4 bases, with 18 bases left in between. The length of the CDR3 is 16 residues. CDR1 MNHNS and CDR2 SASEGT come from the germline V gene. CDR3 residues: CASSRDSVPTTGELFF. CDR3 coding DNA: TGTGCCAGCAGCAGGGACTCCGTCCCTACCACCGGGGAGCTGTTTTTT.

This clonotype has ten or more counts. This chain joins TRBV13 and TRBJ2-3, with 7 bases aligning to TRBD1. CDR1 is PRHDT, CDR2 FYEKMQ, per germline (reference sequence). V shed 1 base and J 1 base; nucleotides not matched to a gene: 17. The CDR3 runs 20 residues. The CDR3 DNA reads as TGTGCCAGCAGCTTAGTACCTCCCCCTACAGGGGAAGGTGGCACAGATACGCAGTATTTT. This sequence encodes CASSLVPPPTGEGGTDTQYF.

This clonotype was found a few times. V usage is TRBV11-3 and J usage is TRBJ1-1; 7 bases agree with TRBD1. The junction had 4 bases not matched to a gene; V was cut back by 5 bases and J by 4 bases. Germline CDR1 reads SGHNT; CDR2 reads YENEEA. The CDR3 loop spans 13 amino acids. The chain's CDR3 is CASSPGGSTEAFF. CDR3 nucleotides: TGTGCCAGCAGCCCAGGGGGGAGCACTGAAGCTTTCTTT.

This clonotype appeared a few times. V usage is TRBV7-8 and J usage is TRBJ2-7; 7 bases fit TRBD2. With V trimmed by 5 bases and J by 6 bases, 16 bases remained unmatched. The germline V gene has CDR1 SGHVS and CDR2 FQNEAQ. CDR3 length equals 16 residues. Written as DNA, the CDR3 is TGTGCCAGCAGCCGACGGGAGCGGGGAAGTGTAAGCGAGCAGTACTTC. Protein: CASSRRERGSVSEQYF.

The CDR3 loop reads CASKGATEAFF. CDR3 in DNA: TGTGCCAGCAAGGGGGCCACTGAAGCTTTCTTT. This chain connects TRBV27 to TRBJ1-1; 7 nucleotides match TRBD1. The germline V gene has CDR1 MNHEY and CDR2 SMNVEV (reference sequence). The ends lost 7 bases at V and 4 bases at J; junction bases unmatched: 0. The CDR3 runs to 11 residues.

This clonotype was seen ten or more times. The chain recombines TRBV5-1 with TRBJ2-1, with D perhaps being TRBD1 or TRBD2 (8 bases each). The CDR3 spans 17 residues. Germline V gene sequence: CDR1 SGHRS, CDR2 YFSETQ. Trimming removed 0 bases at V and 7 bases at J, with 20 bases between. The CDR3: CASSLVIGGRTGNEQFF. The CDR3 DNA reads as TGCGCCAGCAGCTTGGTGATAGGCGGGAGGACAGGGAATGAGCAGTTCTTC.

This clonotype was detected many times. This rearrangement joins TRBV18 to TRBJ1-1, with D perhaps matching TRBD1 (5 bases). The CDR3 has 15 amino acids. V was trimmed by 6 bases and J by 0 bases, leaving 14 bases between them. Germline lookup yields CDR1 KGHSH and CDR2 LQKENI. The chain's CDR3 is CASSPGRGMNTEAFF. Written as DNA, the CDR3 is TGTGCCAGCTCCCCGGGACGTGGGATGAACACTGAAGCTTTCTTT.

This clonotype has just a few counts. The chain links TRBV5-8 to TRBJ2-2; perhaps TRBD1 as D (5 bases). CDR1 is SGHTS, CDR2 YDEGEE, per germline. This CDR3 has 13 amino acids. V was clipped by 4 bases and J by 6 bases, with 10 bases between them. The CDR3 is CASSNQGSGELFF. The CDR3 DNA is TGTGCCAGCAGCAATCAGGGTTCCGGGGAGCTGTTTTTT.

This clonotype appeared a few times. V gene TRBV9 combines with J gene TRBJ2-1; 11 nucleotides align to TRBD1. The junction had 4 bases not matched to a gene; V was cut back by 0 bases and J by 8 bases. Germline assignment: CDR1 SGDLS and CDR2 YYNGEE. This CDR3 region has 15 residues. This CDR3 reads CASSVGGQGVYEQFF. Here the CDR3 DNA reads TGTGCCAGCAGCGTAGGGGGACAGGGGGTCTATGAGCAGTTCTTC.

The sample holds a few counts of this clonotype. The chain is built from TRBV24-1 and TRBJ2-3, with D possibly being TRBD2 (5 bases). The CDR3 contains 14 residues. CDR1 KGHDR and CDR2 SFDVKD come from the germline V gene. V was pared by 5 bases and J by 4 bases, with 12 bases between. The CDR3 nucleotides read TGTGCCACCAGTGGGGCGGACTGGGCAGATACGCAGTATTTT. This codes for CATSGADWADTQYF.

This clonotype was seen only a few times. J is TRBJ2-3 and V is TRBV5-1; 7 bases fit TRBD1. In germline, CDR1 is SGHRS, CDR2 YFSETQ. This CDR3 spans 16 amino acids. V shed 0 bases, J shed 6 bases, and the junction held 10 bases outside the gene matches. Here the CDR3 DNA reads TGCGCCAGCAGCTTGGTGGGCGGACAGGACTCCGATACGCAGTATTTT. This sequence encodes CASSLVGGQDSDTQYF. The full variable domain, completed using reference TRBV5-1 and TRBJ2-3, is KAGVTQTPRYLIKTRGQQVTLSCSPISGHRSVSWYQQTPGQGLQFLFEYFSETQRNKGNFPGRFSGRQFSNSRSEMNVSTLELGDSALYLCASSLVGGQDSDTQYFGPGTRLTVL.

The chain joins TRBV15 to TRBJ2-1, with 8 bases identical to TRBD1. V was pared by 3 bases and J by 7 bases, with 8 bases of the junction left unmatched. Germline lookup yields CDR1 LNHNV and CDR2 YYDKDF (reference sequence). The CDR3 is made up of 15 amino acids. CDR3 region: CATSRTRTGWNEQFF. The CDR3 DNA follows: TGTGCCACCAGCAGGACTCGGACAGGGTGGAATGAGCAGTTCTTC.